Following are 24 T cell receptor beta chains from one sample sequenced in a study of shared clonotypes between healthy human individuals. Sequencing was performed with immunoSEQ multiplex PCR; in TCRdb, only in-frame clones are kept and a portion is missing. This sample has about 600,000 clones, with less than 98% found just once. Source material: naive CD4+ T cells sorted from blood. Stated subset: CD45RA+ positively selected. These receptors all stem from a woman younger than 45 in good health.

This chain uses TRBV2 with TRBJ2-7; TRBD2 might be the D (6 bases). The germline V gene has CDR1 SNHLY and CDR2 FYNNEI. Between the trimmed V and J ends, which lost 5 bases and 1 base, there was a span of 21 bases. There are 17 residues in the CDR3. The CDR3 loop is CASSWLAGFEGSYEQYF. Written as DNA, the CDR3 is TGTGCCAGCAGTTGGTTGGCGGGGTTCGAGGGGTCCTACGAGCAGTACTTC.

The genes are TRBV5-1 and TRBJ2-1; 7 nucleotides agree with TRBD1. CDR3 length equals 16 residues. J was trimmed by 0 bases and V by 4 bases; bases with no gene match: 7. Germline loops: CDR1 SGHRS, CDR2 YFSETQ. The CDR3 DNA sequence: TGCGCCAGCAGCCCGCCGCACAGGGGCTCCTACAATGAGCAGTTCTTC. It encodes CASSPPHRGSYNEQFF.

In this sample, this clone turned up a few times. V gene TRBV10-3 combines with J gene TRBJ2-7; D remains ambiguous. Germline V gives CDR1 ENHRY, CDR2 SYGVKD. This CDR3 has 12 amino acids. Trimming removed 0 bases from V and 8 bases from J, with 8 bases in between. In DNA, the CDR3 is TGTGCCATCAGTGAGTCGGCGTCGAAGCAGTACTTC. It encodes CAISESASKQYF.

This clone appeared a single time. CDR3 in amino acids: CASSDSGDRGVTYEQYF. DNA of the CDR3: TGTGCCAGCAGTGATTCAGGCGACAGGGGAGTTACCTACGAGCAGTACTTC. This rearrangement joins TRBV25-1 to TRBJ2-7; 8 nucleotides agree with TRBD1. J lost 2 bases, V lost 3 bases, and 12 bases had no gene match. In germline, CDR1 is MGHDK, CDR2 SYGVNS. CDR3 length equals 17 residues.

The rearrangement links TRBV29-1 to TRBJ1-1; D is possibly TRBD1 (5 bases). The germline V gene encodes CDR1 SQVTM and CDR2 ANQGSEA. V was pared by 7 bases and J by 3 bases, with 12 bases between. The CDR3 totals 12 residues. The CDR3 DNA is TGCAGCGCCCGGGACGGAGACACTGAAGCTTTCTTT. This sequence encodes CSARDGDTEAFF.

This clone has just one count. CDR3 nucleotide sequence: TGCGCCAGCAGCCAAGAGACTAGCGGGAAGGTTATTAACGACGAGCAGTACTTC. This gives the protein CASSQETSGKVINDEQYF. The chain has TRBV4-1 and TRBJ2-7; 11 bases fit TRBD2. Germline V gene data show CDR1 as MGHRA and CDR2 as YSYEKL. This CDR3 is 18 amino acids long. V lost 0 bases, J lost 5 bases, and 12 bases stayed unmatched.

This chain uses TRBV6-6 with TRBJ1-3, with TRBD1 as a possible D gene (5 bases). The CDR3 is 16 residues long. Trimming cost V 2 bases and J 1 base, with 12 bases left between them. The germline V gene encodes CDR1 MNHNY and CDR2 SVGAGI (reference sequence). CDR3 sequence reads: CASSYPQGRSGNTIYF. CDR3 nucleotide sequence: TGTGCCAGCAGTTACCCCCAGGGCCGTTCTGGAAACACCATATATTTT.

The chain uses TRBV30 and TRBJ2-1; D remains unclear. V lost 3 bases and J 3 bases, leaving 3 bases between the germline ends. CDR1 and CDR2 (germline): GTSNPN, SVGIG (reference sequence). There are 11 residues in the CDR3. CDR3 in amino acids: CAWSHYNEQFF. The CDR3 nucleotides are TGTGCCTGGAGCCACTACAATGAGCAGTTCTTC.

The V call is TRBV11-1, the J call TRBJ2-1; TRBD2 aligns across 9 bases. Germline V CDR1 and CDR2: SGHAT, FQDESV (reference sequence). This CDR3 spans 17 amino acids. V was pared by 5 bases and J by 1 base, with 9 bases of the junction left unmatched. The CDR3 DNA follows: TGTGCCAGCAGCCCCCGCCTAAGCGGGAGGTCCTACAATGAGCAGTTCTTC. Protein: CASSPRLSGRSYNEQFF.

The gene calls are TRBV5-4 and TRBJ2-5; tentatively, D is TRBD1 (6 bases). V shed 10 bases and J shed 2 bases, with 12 bases lying between them. CDR1 SGHNT and CDR2 YYREEE come from the germline V gene (reference sequence). The CDR3 is made up of 12 amino acids. This chain's CDR3 is CAWRGQQETQYF. The CDR3 DNA is TGTGCCTGGAGAGGACAGCAAGAGACCCAGTACTTC.

The chain is built from TRBV5-4 and TRBJ1-2, with unresolved D. Trimming pared 4 bases from V and 0 bases from J, leaving 13 bases between. Germline V gene sequence: CDR1 SGHNT, CDR2 YYREEE (reference sequence). The CDR3 consists of 15 residues. Here the CDR3 DNA reads TGTGCCAGCAGCCCGCCGGGGTTAGCTAACTATGGCTACACCTTC. This sequence encodes CASSPPGLANYGYTF.

This chain joins TRBV11-3 and TRBJ2-3; D is uncertain. This CDR3 contains 12 residues. The germline V and J ends were trimmed by 2 bases and 4 bases, with 4 bases remaining between them. Germline V gene lookup returns CDR1 SGHNT and CDR2 YENEEA. The CDR3 nucleotides read TGTGCCAGCAGCTTAACAGCAGATACGCAGTATTTT. Amino acid sequence: CASSLTADTQYF.

This clone was found once. V and J are TRBV2 and TRBJ2-7, with D uncertain. The V gene's germline CDR1 is SNHLY and CDR2 FYNNEI. CDR3 size: 12 residues. V was shortened by 5 bases and J by 3 bases, with 8 bases between the two germline ends. CDR3 loop: CASSRLGYEQYF. CDR3 DNA: TGTGCCAGCAGTCGACTGGGCTACGAGCAGTACTTC. Based on the CDR3 plus reference TRBV2 and TRBJ2-7, the full variable domain is EPEVTQTPSHQVTQMGQEVILRCVPISNHLYFYWYRQILGQKVEFLVSFYNNEISEKSEIFDDQFSVERPDGSNFTLKIRSTKLEDSAMYFCASSRLGYEQYFGPGTRLTVT.

This clone was detected only once. The sample contains more than one DNA sequence encoding this CDR3. The gene calls are TRBV18 and TRBJ2-5; D remains ambiguous. Trimming removed 0 bases from V and 5 bases from J, with 7 bases in between. The CDR3 has 13 residues. In germline, CDR1 is KGHSH, CDR2 LQKENI. CDR3 amino acids: CASSPPSQETQYF. The DNA for the CDR3 is TGTGCCAGCTCACCACCCTCACAGGAGACCCAGTACTTC.

This clone was recorded once. The rearrangement links TRBV6-5 to TRBJ2-7; D gene unclear. CDR1 and CDR2 (germline): MNHEY, SVGAGI. The V end lost 6 bases, the J end lost 2 bases, and 17 bases lay between the germline ends. This CDR3 comprises 15 residues. The chain's CDR3 is CASSRNIGRTYEQYF. DNA of the CDR3: TGTGCCAGCAGCCGGAATATCGGGCGAACCTACGAGCAGTACTTC.

The V gene is TRBV5-8, the J gene TRBJ1-5; the D gene is possibly TRBD1 (5 bases). CDR1 SGHTS and CDR2 YDEGEE come from the germline V gene. V was shortened by 4 bases and J by 4 bases, with 12 bases between the two germline ends. This CDR3 is built from 14 residues. The CDR3 DNA reads as TGTGCCAGCAGCCTACGCGGGGGAAATCAGCCCCAGCATTTT. It specifies CASSLRGGNQPQHF. Variable domain in full (rest from reference TRBV5-8 and TRBJ1-5): EAGVTQSPTHLIKTRGQQATLRCSPISGHTSVYWYQQALGLGLQFLLWYDEGEERNRGNFPPRFSGRQFPNYSSELNVNALELEDSALYLCASSLRGGNQPQHFGDGTRLSIL.

The rearrangement uses TRBV28 and TRBJ2-1; 9 positions agree with TRBD2. With V trimmed by 7 bases and J by 10 bases, 11 bases remained unmatched. CDR3 length: 14 amino acids. From germline, CDR1 is MDHEN and CDR2 SYDVKM. CDR3 coding DNA: TGTGCCAGCAAAGCGGGAGGATATCGCCCGGAGCAGTTCTTC. It codes for CASKAGGYRPEQFF.

The rearrangement joins TRBV4-1 to TRBJ2-1; TRBD2 aligns across 12 bases. Germline loops: CDR1 MGHRA, CDR2 YSYEKL. The CDR3 has 16 residues. Trimming took 1 base from V and 6 from J; bases not matched to a gene: 4. The CDR3 region is CASSQGTSGNPNEQFF. CDR3 bases: TGCGCCAGCAGCCAAGGGACTAGCGGGAATCCCAATGAGCAGTTCTTC.

This clone showed up just once. The chain recombines TRBV4-1 with TRBJ1-2; D not certain. The V and J ends lost 4 bases and 6 bases respectively, with 12 bases between them. Germline CDR1 is MGHRA and CDR2 is YSYEKL. This CDR3 has 13 amino acids. As DNA, the CDR3 is TGCGCCAGCAGCCTAAGCCCTGACGATGGCTACACCTTC. Translating gives CASSLSPDDGYTF.

The chain carries TRBV19 and TRBJ2-3, with 11 bases that match TRBD1. The junction had 3 bases not matched to a gene; V was cut back by 3 bases and J by 4 bases. The CDR3 is made up of 15 amino acids. Germline assignment: CDR1 LNHDA and CDR2 SQIVND (reference sequence). The CDR3 sequence: CASSIRTGGADTQYF. As DNA, the CDR3 is TGTGCCAGTAGTATCAGGACAGGGGGCGCAGATACGCAGTATTTT.

J is TRBJ1-2 and V is TRBV30; D ambiguous. This CDR3 contains 14 residues. V was cut by 4 bases and J by 3 bases, with 15 bases left in between. CDR1 GTSNPN and CDR2 SVGIG come from the germline V gene (reference sequence). CDR3 nucleotides: TGTGCCTGGATCCCCGGCACCGGTGACTATGGCTACACCTTC. Protein sequence: CAWIPGTGDYGYTF.

The chain carries TRBV4-1 and TRBJ1-4, with D hard to call. Trimming removed 3 bases from V and 8 bases from J, with 16 bases in between. There are 15 residues in the CDR3. Germline V gene lookup returns CDR1 MGHRA and CDR2 YSYEKL. The CDR3 nucleotides are TGCGCCAGCAGCCATTCGACTAAGGGTTGGGAAAAACTGTTTTTT. Its translation: CASSHSTKGWEKLFF.

The gene calls are TRBV28 and TRBJ2-7; either TRBD1 or TRBD2 may supply D (5 bases each). Germline CDR1 reads MDHEN; CDR2 reads SYDVKM. This CDR3 is built from 15 residues. Trimming removed 6 bases at V and 5 bases at J, with 20 bases between. The CDR3 loop reads CASSAPRDLIDEQYF. The CDR3, as DNA: TGTGCCAGCAGCGCTCCCCGGGACCTGATCGACGAGCAGTACTTC.

As for this clone: In the same sample, other DNA sequences code for this CDR3. This chain connects TRBV30 to TRBJ2-7; D ambiguous. V shed 0 bases and J shed 6 bases, with 6 bases lying between them. From germline, CDR1 is GTSNPN and CDR2 SVGIG (reference sequence). The CDR3 contains 11 residues. The CDR3 sequence: CAWSVRSEQYF. DNA for the CDR3: TGTGCCTGGAGTGTACGCAGCGAGCAGTACTTC.